These 8 T cell receptor beta chains share one sample of origin, sequenced in a study of T-cell reconstitution after alpha-beta-depleted transplantation in children (dated by TCRdb to about 2016). Libraries were prepared through PCR. Sequencing was carried out with an Illumina HiSeq 2500. To normalize quantification of the TCRbeta repertoire, the TCR libraries were built with molecular barcoding that relied on unique molecular identifiers. The raw public reads went through TCRdb reprocessing: fastp at Q25, MiXCR clone calling, in-frame beta chains kept. Rows matching on CDR3 protein sequence are summarized as one entry with the most common DNA and genes. This sample holds a few hundred thousand distinct CDR3 sequences; 11% were observed only once. About 5% of the sample lies in the top ten. Sample: PBMCs from the stem cell graft donor, taken from the stem cell graft. The receptors come from a human donor who donated a stem cell graft to a child with acute myeloid leukemia.

CDR3 in amino acids: CASSLGQTYTEAFF. CDR3 coding DNA: TGCGCCAGCAGCTTGGGTCAGACCTACACTGAAGCTTTCTTT. V is TRBV5-1 and J is TRBJ1-1; the D is unclear. This CDR3 spans 14 amino acids. The V and J ends lost 0 bases and 3 bases respectively, with 9 bases between them. The V gene's germline CDR1 is SGHRS and CDR2 YFSETQ.

The rearrangement links TRBV7-9 to TRBJ2-3; 11 nucleotides match TRBD1. Trimming took 3 bases from V and 5 from J; bases not matched to a gene: 4. The CDR3 length is 15 residues. CDR1 is SEHNR and CDR2 is FQNEAQ in the germline V gene (reference sequence). The CDR3 is CASSFRDRGLDTQYF. The CDR3 DNA sequence: TGTGCCAGCAGCTTCCGGGACAGGGGGTTAGATACGCAGTATTTT.

This chain joins TRBV5-4 and TRBJ1-2; TRBD1 aligns across 7 bases. The CDR3 is 13 residues long. V lost 3 bases, J lost 8 bases, and 7 bases stayed unmatched. Germline values: CDR1 SGHNT, CDR2 YYREEE (reference sequence). CDR3 DNA: TGTGCCAGCAGCTACTACAGGGGTCTAGGCTACACCTTC. It translates to CASSYYRGLGYTF. The variable domain in full, with the rest retrieved from reference TRBV5-4 and TRBJ1-2, is ETGVTQSPTHLIKTRGQQVTLRCSSQSGHNTVSWYQQALGQGPQFIFQYYREEENGRGNFPPRFSGLQFPNYSSELNVNALELDDSALYLCASSYYRGLGYTFGSGTRLTVV.

The chain couples TRBV5-1 to TRBJ2-4; D is possibly TRBD2 (6 bases). The CDR3 runs to 13 residues. The V gene's germline CDR1 is SGHRS and CDR2 YFSETQ. V dropped 4 bases and J dropped 1 base, with 6 bases sitting between them. The CDR3 is CASSGGAKNIQYF. In DNA form, the CDR3 reads TGCGCCAGCAGCGGGGGGGCCAAAAACATTCAGTACTTC.

This clonotype was recorded a few times. V is TRBV5-5 and J is TRBJ1-4; D gene uncertain. V was clipped by 4 bases and J by 4 bases, with 11 bases between them. Germline CDR1 is SGHKS and CDR2 is YYEKEE (reference sequence). The CDR3 loop spans 14 amino acids. The CDR3 bases are TGTGCCAGCAGCGAACACGGACTTAATGAAAAACTGTTTTTT. This codes for CASSEHGLNEKLFF.

This clonotype was recorded a few times. V gene TRBV20-1 combines with J gene TRBJ1-2; D remains unclear. The germline V and J ends were trimmed by 0 bases and 8 bases, with 10 bases remaining between them. CDR3 length: 12 amino acids. Germline CDR1 DFQATT, CDR2 SNEGSKA (reference sequence). The CDR3 sequence: CSARDGPRGYTF. The CDR3 DNA reads as TGCAGTGCTAGAGATGGGCCCAGGGGCTACACCTTC.

This clonotype appeared a few times. The CDR3 DNA is TGTGCCAGCCAGGAGAACTATGGCTACACCTTC. It is translated as CASQENYGYTF. The chain joins TRBV6-2 or TRBV6-3 to TRBJ1-2; no clear D. The germline V gene has CDR1 MNHEY and CDR2 SVGEGT. The CDR3 is 11 residues long. The V and J ends lost 8 bases and 2 bases respectively, with 6 bases between them.

There are many counts of this clonotype. This chain joins TRBV6-1 and TRBJ2-7, with no clear D. Per germline, CDR1 MNHNS and CDR2 SASEGT. The CDR3 spans 15 residues. The ends were cut back, 1 base at V and 1 base at J, with 11 bases in the middle. The CDR3 sequence is CASSEETTGSYEQYV. CDR3 DNA sequence: TGTGCCAGCAGTGAAGAAACCACTGGGTCCTACGAGCAGTACGTC.